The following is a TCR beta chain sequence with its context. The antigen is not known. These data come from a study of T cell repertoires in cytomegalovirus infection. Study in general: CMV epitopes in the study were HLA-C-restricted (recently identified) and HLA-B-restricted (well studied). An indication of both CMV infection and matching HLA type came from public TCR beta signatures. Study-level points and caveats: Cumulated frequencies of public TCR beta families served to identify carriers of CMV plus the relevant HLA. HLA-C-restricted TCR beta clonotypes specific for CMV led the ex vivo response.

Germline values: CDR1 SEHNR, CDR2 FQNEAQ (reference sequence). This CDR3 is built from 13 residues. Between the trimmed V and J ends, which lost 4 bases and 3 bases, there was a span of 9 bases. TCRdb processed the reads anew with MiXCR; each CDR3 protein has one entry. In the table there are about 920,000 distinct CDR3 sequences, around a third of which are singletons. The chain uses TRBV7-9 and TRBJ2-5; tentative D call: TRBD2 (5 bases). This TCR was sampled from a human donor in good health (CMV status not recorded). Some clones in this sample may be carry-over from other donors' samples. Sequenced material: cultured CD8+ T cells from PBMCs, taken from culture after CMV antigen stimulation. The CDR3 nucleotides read TGTGCCAGCAGCTCTAGCCAAGAAGAGACCCAGTACTTC. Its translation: CASSSSQEETQYF.